These T cell receptor beta chains were read from a single sample in a study of OX40 agonist ivuxolimab in advanced cancers. Sequencing was performed with immunoSEQ multiplex PCR; in TCRdb, only in-frame clones are kept and a portion is missing. The sample includes 35,000 or so clones, 76% seen only once; the top ten take under 25%. Sequenced here: CD4+ or CD8+ T cells sorted from blood, sampled in a trial of the OX40 agonist ivuxolimab. The receptors shown here come from an adult with an advanced solid tumor such as melanoma, head and neck, liver or kidney cancer. The CDR3 runs from the conserved cysteine through the conserved F or W. Clone size is stated in some rows and not others, as once, few, many or a class when expanded.

TRBJ1-2 | TRBV18 | . | CASSRGGAAGYTF
TRBJ1-3 | TRBV4-1 | . | CASSQGLLRRDRLNTIYF
TRBJ1-2 | TRBV27 | . | CASSLRQGTGYTF
TRBJ1-1 | TRBV28 | . | CASSLPGGNTEAFF
TRBJ2-3 | TRBV5-6 | . | CASSYTSARTQYF
TRBJ2-6 | TRBV9 | . | CASSATGTTSSGANVLTF
TRBJ1-2 | TRBV7-8 | . | CASSSSGTRGYTF
TRBJ2-7 | TRBV6-6 | . | CASSYGTGGTREQYF
TRBJ2-3 | TRBV7-9 | . | CASSLIGLAGGNTDTQYF
TRBJ2-3 | TRBV25-1 | . | CASRGAQGGSDTQYF
TRBJ2-3 | TRBV5-6 | . | CASSSTASVQYF
TRBJ1-2 | TRBV6-5 | . | CASSYSLEYGYTF
TRBJ2-5 | TRBV6-6 | . | CASRRGTSRQETQYF
TRBJ2-5 | TRBV7-9 | . | CASTDWEYQETQYF
TRBJ2-1 | TRBV7-8 | once | CASSFLGGLFDEQFF
TRBJ1-6 | TRBV5-4 | . | CASSFRGAGDNSPLHF
TRBJ2-5 | TRBV9 | . | CASSSSTGTSGTQYF
TRBJ2-7 | TRBV10-3 | once | CAIRRRQGRSPSPYEQYF
TRBJ2-2 | TRBV6-4 | . | CASMATPNTGELFF
TRBJ1-2 | TRBV6-1 | . | CASRRNQGADYGYTF
TRBJ1-1 | TRBV9 | . | CASSVSGTGGTEAFF
TRBJ2-1 | TRBV11-1 | . | CASSLIFPGTGVYNEQFF
TRBJ1-2 | TRBV4-2 | . | CASSPRLIDIYNHGYTF
TRBJ2-7 | TRBV15 | . | CATSRPGEGSYEQYF
TRBJ1-1 | TRBV10-2 | once | CASSVTGTGLEAFF
TRBJ1-2 | TRBV2 | . | CASRPLPGYGYTF
TRBJ1-2 | TRBV7-9 | . | CASSLGTGYYGYTF
TRBJ1-6 | TRBV19 | . | CASGWGLNSPLHF
TRBJ2-2 | TRBV5-1 | . | CASSRDRTNTGELFF
TRBJ2-6 | TRBV7-8 | . | CASSLQRTASGANVLTF
TRBJ1-1 | TRBV11-2 | few | CASSLVTEAFF
TRBJ1-1 | TRBV4-1 | . | CASSQDTGITEAFF
TRBJ2-7 | TRBV7-2 | . | CASSSSGGPSYEQYF
TRBJ1-1 | TRBV18 | few | CASSRATGGTEAFF
TRBJ2-5 | TRBV9 | . | CASSVGVYRETQYF
TRBJ2-4 | TRBV5-6 | few | CASSLVLAKNIQYF
TRBJ1-3 | TRBV6-6 | . | CASSLQTVENTIYF
TRBJ2-3 | TRBV9 | few | CASSASFPGGAPDTQYF
TRBJ2-1 | TRBV7-2 | . | CASSFGGSSYNEQFF
TRBJ1-2 | TRBV6-1 | . | CASSTQGYGAEGYTF
TRBJ1-6 | TRBV10-3 | . | CAISEDSINSPLHF
TRBJ2-2 | TRBV7-9 | . | CASRTGLPTGELFF
TRBJ2-1 | TRBV2 | . | CATRGETGGSNEQFF
TRBJ1-1 | TRBV18 | . | CASSPWGAEAFF